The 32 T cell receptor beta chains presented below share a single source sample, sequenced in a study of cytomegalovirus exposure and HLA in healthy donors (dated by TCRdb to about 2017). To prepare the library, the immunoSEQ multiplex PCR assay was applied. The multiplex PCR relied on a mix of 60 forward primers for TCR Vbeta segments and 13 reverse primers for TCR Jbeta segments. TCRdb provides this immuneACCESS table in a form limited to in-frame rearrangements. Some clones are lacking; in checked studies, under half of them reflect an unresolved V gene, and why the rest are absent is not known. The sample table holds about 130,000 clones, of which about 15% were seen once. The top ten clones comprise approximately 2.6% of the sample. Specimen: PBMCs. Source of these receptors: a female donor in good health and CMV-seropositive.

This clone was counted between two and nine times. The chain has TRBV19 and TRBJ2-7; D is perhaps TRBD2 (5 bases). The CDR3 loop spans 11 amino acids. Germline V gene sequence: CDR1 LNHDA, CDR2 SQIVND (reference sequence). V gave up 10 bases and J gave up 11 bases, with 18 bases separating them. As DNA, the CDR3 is TGTGCCACCAAGGAGTCAAAAGCGGAGTACTTC. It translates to CATKESKAEYF.

The CDR3 protein is CASNFRAAGAGKLFF. The CDR3 DNA is TGTGCCAGCAACTTCCGGGCGGCAGGGGCAGGAAAACTGTTTTTT. V and J are TRBV28 and TRBJ1-4; TRBD1 might be the D (6 bases). CDR1 MDHEN and CDR2 SYDVKM come from the germline V gene. V was pared by 7 bases and J by 10 bases, with 22 bases between. CDR3 length equals 15 residues.

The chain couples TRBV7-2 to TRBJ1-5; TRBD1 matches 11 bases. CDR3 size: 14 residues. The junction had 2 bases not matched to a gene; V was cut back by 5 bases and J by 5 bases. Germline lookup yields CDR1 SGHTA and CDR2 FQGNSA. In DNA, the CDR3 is TGTGCCAGCAGCCGGGACAGGGGGTATCAGCCCCAGCATTTT. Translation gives CASSRDRGYQPQHF.

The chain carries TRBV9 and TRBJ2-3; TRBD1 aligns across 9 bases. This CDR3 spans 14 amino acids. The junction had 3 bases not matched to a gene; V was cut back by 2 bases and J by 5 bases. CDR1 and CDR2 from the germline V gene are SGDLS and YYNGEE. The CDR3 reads CASSVGQGLDTQYF. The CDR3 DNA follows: TGTGCCAGCAGCGTGGGACAGGGATTAGATACGCAGTATTTT.

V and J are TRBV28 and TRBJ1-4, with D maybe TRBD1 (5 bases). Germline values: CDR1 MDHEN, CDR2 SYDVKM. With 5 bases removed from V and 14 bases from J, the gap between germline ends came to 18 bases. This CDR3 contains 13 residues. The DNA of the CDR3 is TGTGCCAGCAGTCGCAGGGTTCAGTCTGGCCTGTTTTTT. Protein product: CASSRRVQSGLFF.

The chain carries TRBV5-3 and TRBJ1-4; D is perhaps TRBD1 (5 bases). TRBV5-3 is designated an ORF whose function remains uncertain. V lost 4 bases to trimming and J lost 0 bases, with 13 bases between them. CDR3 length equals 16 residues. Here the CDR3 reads CARSTGTPSTNEKLFF. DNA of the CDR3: TGTGCCAGAAGCACTGGGACTCCTTCAACTAATGAAAAACTGTTTTTT.

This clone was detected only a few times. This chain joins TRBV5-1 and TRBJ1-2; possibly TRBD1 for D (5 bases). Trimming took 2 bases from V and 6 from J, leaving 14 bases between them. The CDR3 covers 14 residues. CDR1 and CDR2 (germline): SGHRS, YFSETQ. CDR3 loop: CASSFGGARDGYTF. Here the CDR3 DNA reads TGCGCCAGCAGCTTTGGAGGGGCGCGGGATGGCTACACCTTC.

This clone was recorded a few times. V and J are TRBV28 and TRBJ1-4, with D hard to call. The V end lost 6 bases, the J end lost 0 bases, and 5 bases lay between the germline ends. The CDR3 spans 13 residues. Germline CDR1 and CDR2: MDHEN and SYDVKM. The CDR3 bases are TGTGCCAGCAGGCGGGCAACTAATGAAAAACTGTTTTTT. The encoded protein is CASRRATNEKLFF.

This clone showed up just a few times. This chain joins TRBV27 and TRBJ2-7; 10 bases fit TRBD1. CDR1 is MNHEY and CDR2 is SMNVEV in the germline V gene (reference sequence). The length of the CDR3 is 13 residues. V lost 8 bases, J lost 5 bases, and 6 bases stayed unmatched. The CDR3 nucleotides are TGTGCCAGCTTCAGACAGGGGGCGAACGAGCAGTACTTC. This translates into CASFRQGANEQYF.

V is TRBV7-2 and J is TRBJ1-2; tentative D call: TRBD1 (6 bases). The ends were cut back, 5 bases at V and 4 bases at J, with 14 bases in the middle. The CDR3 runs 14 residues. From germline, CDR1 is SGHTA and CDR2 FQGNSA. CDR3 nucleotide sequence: TGTGCCAGCAGCGCGGACAGTAATCGCTATGGCTACACCTTC. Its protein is CASSADSNRYGYTF.

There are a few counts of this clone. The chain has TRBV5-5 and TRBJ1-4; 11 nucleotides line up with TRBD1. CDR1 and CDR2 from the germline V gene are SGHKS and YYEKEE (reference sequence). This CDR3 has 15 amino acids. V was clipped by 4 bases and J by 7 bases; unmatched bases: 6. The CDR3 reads CASSRDRGRGEKLFF. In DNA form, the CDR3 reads TGTGCCAGCAGCCGGGACAGGGGGAGGGGTGAAAAACTGTTTTTT.

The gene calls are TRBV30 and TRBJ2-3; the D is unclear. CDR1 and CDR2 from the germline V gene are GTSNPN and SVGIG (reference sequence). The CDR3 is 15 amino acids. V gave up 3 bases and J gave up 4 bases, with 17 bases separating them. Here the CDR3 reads CAWSGEFTPADTQYF. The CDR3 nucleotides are TGTGCCTGGAGCGGTGAATTTACCCCCGCAGATACGCAGTATTTT.

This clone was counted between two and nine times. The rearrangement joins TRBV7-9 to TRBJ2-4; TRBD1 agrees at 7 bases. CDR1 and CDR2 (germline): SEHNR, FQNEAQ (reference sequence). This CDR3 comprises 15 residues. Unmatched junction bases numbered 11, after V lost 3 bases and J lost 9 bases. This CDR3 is CASSFWDSSLGIQYF. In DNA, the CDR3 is TGTGCCAGCAGCTTTTGGGACAGCAGTTTAGGCATTCAGTACTTC.

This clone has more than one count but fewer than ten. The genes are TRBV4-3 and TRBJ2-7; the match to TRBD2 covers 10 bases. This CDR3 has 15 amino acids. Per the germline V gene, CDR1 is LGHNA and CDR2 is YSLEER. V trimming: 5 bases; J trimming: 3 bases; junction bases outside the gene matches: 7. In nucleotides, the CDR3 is TGCGCCAGCAGCAAGTGGAGCGGGGGGGGCTACGAGCAGTACTTC. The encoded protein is CASSKWSGGGYEQYF.

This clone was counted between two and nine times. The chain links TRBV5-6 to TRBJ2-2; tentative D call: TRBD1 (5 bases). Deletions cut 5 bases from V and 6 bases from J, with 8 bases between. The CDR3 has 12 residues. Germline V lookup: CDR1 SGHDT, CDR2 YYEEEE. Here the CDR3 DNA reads TGTGCCAGCAGGACAGCGCCCGGGGAGCTGTTTTTT. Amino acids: CASRTAPGELFF.

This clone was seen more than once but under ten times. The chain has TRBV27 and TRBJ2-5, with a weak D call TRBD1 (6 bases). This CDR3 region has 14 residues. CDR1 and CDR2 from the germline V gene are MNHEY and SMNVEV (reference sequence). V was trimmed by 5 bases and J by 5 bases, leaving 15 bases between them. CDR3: CASSRAGDFETQYF. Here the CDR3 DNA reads TGTGCCAGCAGTAGAGCAGGGGATTTTGAGACCCAGTACTTC.

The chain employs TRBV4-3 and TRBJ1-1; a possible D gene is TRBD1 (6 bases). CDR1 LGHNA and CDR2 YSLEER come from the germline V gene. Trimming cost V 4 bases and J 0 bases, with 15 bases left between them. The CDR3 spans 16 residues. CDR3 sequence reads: CASSLGLGQMNTEAFF. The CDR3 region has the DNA TGCGCCAGCAGCCTAGGACTTGGACAGATGAACACTGAAGCTTTCTTT.

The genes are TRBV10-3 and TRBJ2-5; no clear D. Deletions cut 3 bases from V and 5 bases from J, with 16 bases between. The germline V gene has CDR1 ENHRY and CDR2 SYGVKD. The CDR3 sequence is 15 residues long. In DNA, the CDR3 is TGTGCCATCAGTGAATTGGGCGCTGCACAGGAGACCCAGTACTTC. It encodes CAISELGAAQETQYF.

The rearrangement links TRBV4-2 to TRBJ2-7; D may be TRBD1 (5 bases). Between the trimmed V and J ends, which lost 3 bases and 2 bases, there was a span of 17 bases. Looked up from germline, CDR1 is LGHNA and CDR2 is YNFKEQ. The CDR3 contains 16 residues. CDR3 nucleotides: TGTGCCAGCAGCCAGGCCCAGGGCTCCACTGCCTACGAGCAGTACTTC. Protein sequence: CASSQAQGSTAYEQYF.

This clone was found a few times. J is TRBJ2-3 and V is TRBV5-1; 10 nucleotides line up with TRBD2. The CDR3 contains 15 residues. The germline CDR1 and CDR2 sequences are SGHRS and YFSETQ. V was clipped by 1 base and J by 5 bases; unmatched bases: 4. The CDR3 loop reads CASSLSSGGGDTQYF. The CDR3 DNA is TGCGCCAGCAGCTTGTCTAGCGGGGGTGGAGATACGCAGTATTTT.

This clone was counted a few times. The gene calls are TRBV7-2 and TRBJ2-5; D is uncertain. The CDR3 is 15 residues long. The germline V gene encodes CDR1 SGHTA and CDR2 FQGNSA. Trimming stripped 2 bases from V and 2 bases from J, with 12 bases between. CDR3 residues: CASSLPLGRQETQYF. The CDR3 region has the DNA TGTGCCAGCAGCTTACCCCTCGGCAGGCAAGAGACCCAGTACTTC. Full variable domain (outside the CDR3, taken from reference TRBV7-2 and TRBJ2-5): GAGVSQSPSNKVTEKGKDVELRCDPISGHTALYWYRQSLGQGLEFLIYFQGNSAPDKSGLPSDRFSAERTGGSVSTLTIQRTQQEDSAVYLCASSLPLGRQETQYFGPGTRLLVL.

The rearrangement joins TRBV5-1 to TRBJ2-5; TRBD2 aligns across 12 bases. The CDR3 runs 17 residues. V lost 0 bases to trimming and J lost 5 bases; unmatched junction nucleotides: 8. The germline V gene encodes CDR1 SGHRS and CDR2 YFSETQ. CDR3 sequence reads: CASSLGLAGGPGETQYF. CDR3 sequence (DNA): TGCGCCAGCAGCTTGGGGCTAGCGGGAGGGCCGGGTGAGACCCAGTACTTC. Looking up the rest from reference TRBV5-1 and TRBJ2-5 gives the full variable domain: KAGVTQTPRYLIKTRGQQVTLSCSPISGHRSVSWYQQTPGQGLQFLFEYFSETQRNKGNFPGRFSGRQFSNSRSEMNVSTLELGDSALYLCASSLGLAGGPGETQYFGPGTRLLVL.

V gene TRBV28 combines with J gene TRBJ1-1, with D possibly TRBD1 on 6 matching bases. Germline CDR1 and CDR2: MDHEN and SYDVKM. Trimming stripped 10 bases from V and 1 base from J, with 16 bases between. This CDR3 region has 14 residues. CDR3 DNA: TGTGCCAACAGATGGACAGCGACGAACACTGAAGCTTTCTTT. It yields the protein CANRWTATNTEAFF.

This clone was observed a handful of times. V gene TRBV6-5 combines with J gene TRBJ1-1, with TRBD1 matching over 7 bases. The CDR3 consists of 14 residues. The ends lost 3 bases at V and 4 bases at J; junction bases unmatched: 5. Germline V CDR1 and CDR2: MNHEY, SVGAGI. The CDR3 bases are TGTGCCAGCAGTTATGAACAGGGGCTCACTGAAGCTTTCTTT. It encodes CASSYEQGLTEAFF.

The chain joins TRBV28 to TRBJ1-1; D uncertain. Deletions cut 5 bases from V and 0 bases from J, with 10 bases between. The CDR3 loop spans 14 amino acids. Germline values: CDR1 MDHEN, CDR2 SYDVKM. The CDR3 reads CASSRGYLNTEAFF. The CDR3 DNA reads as TGTGCCAGCAGTCGAGGGTATCTGAACACTGAAGCTTTCTTT. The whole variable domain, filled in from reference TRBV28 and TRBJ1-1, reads DVKVTQSSRYLVKRTGEKVFLECVQDMDHENMFWYRQDPGLGLRLIYFSYDVKMKEKGDIPEGYSVSREKKERFSLILESASTNQTSMYLCASSRGYLNTEAFFGQGTRLTVV.

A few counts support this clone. The CDR3 loop reads CASSPTGSSYNSPLHF. The CDR3 nucleotides are TGCGCCAGCAGCCCGACGGGTAGCTCCTATAATTCACCCCTCCACTTT. This chain joins TRBV5-1 and TRBJ1-6; D not resolved. V gave up 4 bases and J gave up 0 bases, with 11 bases separating them. CDR1 is SGHRS and CDR2 is YFSETQ in the germline V gene. This CDR3 region has 16 residues.

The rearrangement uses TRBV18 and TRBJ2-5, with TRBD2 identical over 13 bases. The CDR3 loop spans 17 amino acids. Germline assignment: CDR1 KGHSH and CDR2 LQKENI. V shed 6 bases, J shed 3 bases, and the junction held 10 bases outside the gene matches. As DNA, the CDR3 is TGTGCCAGCTCTCTCTGGACTAGCGGGGGAATAGAAGAGACCCAGTACTTC. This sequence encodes CASSLWTSGGIEETQYF.

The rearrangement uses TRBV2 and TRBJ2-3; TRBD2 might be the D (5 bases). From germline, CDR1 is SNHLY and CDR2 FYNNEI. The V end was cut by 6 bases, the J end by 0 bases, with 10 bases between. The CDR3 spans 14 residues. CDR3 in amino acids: CASSRGLSTDTQYF. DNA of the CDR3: TGTGCCAGCAGCCGAGGGCTTAGCACAGATACGCAGTATTTT.

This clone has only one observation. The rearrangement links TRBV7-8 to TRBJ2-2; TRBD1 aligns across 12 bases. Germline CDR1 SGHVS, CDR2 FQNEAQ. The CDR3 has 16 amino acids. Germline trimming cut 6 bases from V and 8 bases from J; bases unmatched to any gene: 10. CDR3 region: CASSYAGTGGRGELFF. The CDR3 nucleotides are TGTGCCAGCAGTTATGCCGGGACAGGGGGCAGGGGGGAGCTGTTTTTT.

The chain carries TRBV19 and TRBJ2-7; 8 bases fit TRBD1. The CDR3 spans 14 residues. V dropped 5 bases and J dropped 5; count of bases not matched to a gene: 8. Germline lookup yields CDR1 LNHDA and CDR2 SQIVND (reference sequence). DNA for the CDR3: TGTGCCAGTAGTCCTGGCAGGGGGCGTCACGAGCAGTACTTC. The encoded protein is CASSPGRGRHEQYF.

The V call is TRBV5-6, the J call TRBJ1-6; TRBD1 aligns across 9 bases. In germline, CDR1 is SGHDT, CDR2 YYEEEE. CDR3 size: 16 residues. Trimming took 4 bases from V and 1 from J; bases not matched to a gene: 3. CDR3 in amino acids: CASSRDRASYNSPLHF. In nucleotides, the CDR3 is TGTGCCAGCAGCCGGGACAGGGCGTCCTATAATTCACCCCTCCACTTT.

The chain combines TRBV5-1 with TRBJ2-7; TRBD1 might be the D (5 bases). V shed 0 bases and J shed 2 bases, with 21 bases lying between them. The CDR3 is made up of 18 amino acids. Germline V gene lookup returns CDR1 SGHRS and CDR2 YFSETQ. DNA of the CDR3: TGCGCCAGCAGCTTGGACCCTTTTGGGCAGGGCGGAACCTACGAGCAGTACTTC. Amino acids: CASSLDPFGQGGTYEQYF.